This entry lists 26 T cell receptor beta chains sequenced from one sample in a study of blood T cell repertoires in COVID-19. TCRdb's copy holds only in-frame clones and misses some; the assay was immunoSEQ multiplex PCR. The sample includes around 100,000 clones, approximately 86% of them seen just once. Sequenced input: peripheral blood. These receptors originate from an elderly man with acute or convalescent COVID-19.

This chain joins TRBV28 and TRBJ2-1; D is unclear. The CDR3 is 10 amino acids. V was clipped by 10 bases and J by 3 bases, with 4 bases between them. Germline V gene lookup returns CDR1 MDHEN and CDR2 SYDVKM. The CDR3, as DNA: TGTGCCACCCGCTACAATGAGCAGTTCTTC. Protein sequence: CATRYNEQFF.

The chain carries TRBV9 and TRBJ2-5, with 9 bases aligning to TRBD2. The CDR3 has 16 residues. CDR1 and CDR2 from the germline V gene are SGDLS and YYNGEE. Losses at the gene ends were 0 bases for V and 2 bases for J; bases not matched to a gene: 5. The CDR3 DNA sequence: TGTGCCAGCAGCGTAGGAGCGGGAGGTCTGCAAGAGACCCAGTACTTC. Amino acids: CASSVGAGGLQETQYF.

Only a few counts were recorded for this clone. This rearrangement joins TRBV25-1 to TRBJ1-4, with 8 positions matching TRBD1. The trim removed 4 bases at V and 8 bases at J, leaving 9 bases unmatched. The CDR3 spans 15 residues. Germline V lookup: CDR1 MGHDK, CDR2 SYGVNS. For the CDR3, the DNA is TGTGCCAGCAGTGCCCGGACAGGGCCTAGGGAAAAACTGTTTTTT. It yields the protein CASSARTGPREKLFF.

This clone was seen just once. The genes are TRBV6-5 and TRBJ2-7; maybe TRBD1 (5 bases). Germline V CDR1 and CDR2: MNHEY, SVGAGI. This CDR3 contains 13 residues. Trimming cost V 6 bases and J 1 base, with 10 bases left between them. The CDR3 sequence: CASRPGRSYEQYF. CDR3 nucleotides: TGTGCCAGCAGGCCAGGGCGGTCCTACGAGCAGTACTTC.

This chain uses TRBV27 with TRBJ2-3; 7 bases are a match to TRBD1. Germline trimming cut 6 bases from V and 2 bases from J; bases unmatched to any gene: 8. This CDR3 comprises 15 residues. The V gene's germline CDR1 is MNHEY and CDR2 SMNVEV (reference sequence). The CDR3 DNA sequence: TGTGCCAGCAGGGGTACCGGGACAGTCACAGATACGCAGTATTTT. Protein: CASRGTGTVTDTQYF.

This chain uses TRBV10-1 with TRBJ1-2; TRBD1 matches at 7 bases. Trimming took 5 bases from V and 4 from J; bases not matched to a gene: 10. The CDR3 sequence is 15 residues long. Per the germline V gene, CDR1 is WNHNN and CDR2 is SYGVQD (reference sequence). CDR3 region: CASSTDPGGIYGYTF. Here the CDR3 DNA reads TGCGCCAGCAGTACAGACCCAGGGGGGATCTATGGCTACACCTTC.

This chain connects TRBV7-8 to TRBJ2-7; no reliable D call. Trimming removed 8 bases from V and 2 bases from J, with 10 bases in between. Germline values: CDR1 SGHVS, CDR2 FQNEAQ. The CDR3 sequence is 12 residues long. The chain's CDR3 is CASGQSTYEQYF. Written as DNA, the CDR3 is TGTGCCAGCGGGCAAAGCACCTACGAGCAGTACTTC.

V usage is TRBV6-5 and J usage is TRBJ1-2; D gene unclear. Germline lookup yields CDR1 MNHEY and CDR2 SVGAGI. The CDR3 length is 15 residues. The germline V and J ends were trimmed by 7 bases and 0 bases, with 15 bases remaining between them. Here the CDR3 DNA reads TGTGCCAGCACGAGGGAGTCATACGCTAACTATGGCTACACCTTC. This encodes CASTRESYANYGYTF.

This chain joins TRBV4-3 and TRBJ1-2; 8 positions agree with TRBD1. Germline lookup yields CDR1 LGHNA and CDR2 YSLEER. The length of the CDR3 is 15 residues. With 0 bases clipped from V and 3 bases from J, the junction kept 3 bases outside the gene matches. The CDR3 protein is CASSQDVRGHYGYTF. For the CDR3, the DNA is TGCGCCAGCAGCCAAGACGTCAGGGGGCACTATGGCTACACCTTC.

This chain links TRBV21-1 with TRBJ1-1. TRBV21-1 is a pseudogene locus. The CDR3 is 20 amino acids. As DNA, the CDR3 is TGTGCCAGCAGTCACGGGAGACCCCGATCCCTTTTGTGCGAGAACACTGAAGCTTTCTTT. This encodes CASSHGRPRSLLCENTEAFF.

V and J are TRBV4-1 and TRBJ2-3; a weak D match, TRBD2 (6 bases). Germline V lookup: CDR1 MGHRA, CDR2 YSYEKL. With 0 bases removed from V and 3 bases from J, the gap between germline ends came to 13 bases. CDR3 size: 16 residues. The CDR3 DNA is TGCGCCAGCAGCCAAGAGGAGGGTTTAGGAACAGATACGCAGTATTTT. Translation gives CASSQEEGLGTDTQYF.

The rearrangement uses TRBV28 and TRBJ2-5; tentatively, D is TRBD1 (6 bases). The CDR3 has 13 amino acids. Looked up from germline, CDR1 is MDHEN and CDR2 is SYDVKM. Trimming shortened V by 3 bases and J by 7 bases, and 12 bases separated the two germline ends. The CDR3 spells CASSFTGFGTQYF. CDR3 coding DNA: TGTGCCAGCAGTTTTACAGGGTTCGGGACCCAGTACTTC.

The chain uses TRBV12-3 or TRBV12-4 and TRBJ1-4; tentatively, D is TRBD1 (6 bases). This CDR3 has 13 residues. V dropped 6 bases and J dropped 8 bases, with 13 bases sitting between them. The CDR3 region is CASRYRDGEKLFF. CDR3 DNA: TGTGCCAGCAGGTACAGGGACGGCGAAAAACTGTTTTTT.

The chain links TRBV4-2 to TRBJ1-1, with no clear D. Deletions cut 1 base from V and 5 bases from J, with 11 bases between. The CDR3 contains 14 residues. Germline V CDR1 and CDR2: LGHNA, YNFKEQ. The CDR3 protein is CASSQVGQRTEAFF. The DNA of the CDR3 is TGTGCCAGCAGCCAAGTGGGCCAAAGGACTGAAGCTTTCTTT.

The V and J genes are TRBV18 and TRBJ2-7, with TRBD1 matching over 10 bases. J gave up 6 bases and V 5 bases, and 7 bases lay outside the gene matches. Germline CDR1 reads KGHSH; CDR2 reads LQKENI. The CDR3 sequence is 14 residues long. CDR3 residues: CASSSGQGVGEQYF. The CDR3, as DNA: TGTGCCAGCTCAAGCGGACAGGGGGTCGGCGAGCAGTACTTC.

This clone turned up a few times. The V and J genes are TRBV6-6 and TRBJ2-7; 7 bases agree with TRBD1. V lost 6 bases and J lost 0; bases outside the gene matches: 5. Germline V lookup: CDR1 MNHNY, CDR2 SVGAGI (reference sequence). The CDR3 loop spans 14 amino acids. The CDR3 reads CASRVQGVSYEQYF. CDR3 DNA: TGTGCCAGCAGGGTCCAGGGGGTCTCCTACGAGCAGTACTTC.

This clone has just one count. The chain recombines TRBV19 with TRBJ2-1; D call uncertain. CDR1 LNHDA and CDR2 SQIVND come from the germline V gene (reference sequence). V lost 5 bases to trimming and J lost 5 bases, with 4 bases between them. This CDR3 region has 11 residues. The DNA for the CDR3 is TGTGCCAGTAGTGTCAACAATGAGCAGTTCTTC. This codes for CASSVNNEQFF.

This sequence joins TRBV9 and TRBJ2-1; TRBD2 might be the D (5 bases). Trimming stripped 4 bases from V and 7 bases from J, with 12 bases between. Germline V gene sequence: CDR1 SGDLS, CDR2 YYNGEE. This CDR3 has 13 residues. CDR3 amino acids: CASSPRERNEQFF. Written as DNA, the CDR3 is TGTGCCAGCAGCCCCCGGGAAAGGAATGAGCAGTTCTTC.

This chain joins TRBV30 and TRBJ1-3; TRBD1 might be the D (5 bases). With 5 bases removed from V and 7 bases from J, the gap between germline ends came to 15 bases. The germline CDR1 and CDR2 sequences are GTSNPN and SVGIG (reference sequence). The CDR3 sequence is 13 residues long. The DNA for the CDR3 is TGTGCCTGGGAAGGGACCGGGGGGAACACCATATATTTT. It encodes CAWEGTGGNTIYF.

V is TRBV7-8 and J is TRBJ2-5; 9 bases align to TRBD1. Unmatched junction bases numbered 2, after V lost 4 bases and J lost 2 bases. CDR1 is SGHVS, CDR2 FQNEAQ, per germline. The CDR3 has 14 amino acids. The CDR3 sequence is CASSSGQGQETQYF. CDR3 nucleotide sequence: TGTGCCAGCAGCTCGGGACAGGGACAAGAGACCCAGTACTTC.

The rearrangement uses TRBV2 and TRBJ2-3; TRBD2 matches 7 bases. CDR1 is SNHLY, CDR2 FYNNEI, per germline. Trimming at V came to 11 bases and at J to 2 bases, leaving 10 bases not matched to a gene. The CDR3 runs to 14 residues. CDR3 loop: CASHKAGTTDTQYF. CDR3 DNA: TGTGCCTCTCATAAAGCGGGGACCACAGATACGCAGTATTTT.

The rearrangement joins TRBV6-5 to TRBJ1-1; D is uncertain. Germline CDR1 MNHEY, CDR2 SVGAGI. V shed 1 base and J shed 4 bases, with 7 bases lying between them. The CDR3 has 13 amino acids. CDR3 in DNA: TGTGCCAGCAGTTACTTTGAGGGCACTGAAGCTTTCTTT. Translating gives CASSYFEGTEAFF.

The rearrangement uses TRBV3-1 (or the pseudogene TRBV3-2) and TRBJ1-2, with 9 bases aligning to TRBD1. The CDR3 sequence is 13 residues long. CDR1 is LGHDT, CDR2 YNNKEL, per germline (reference sequence). Trimming took 6 bases from V and 2 from J; bases not matched to a gene: 1. The CDR3 region is CASRGQGNYGYTF. DNA of the CDR3: TGTGCCAGCAGAGGACAGGGGAACTATGGCTACACCTTC.

The J gene is TRBJ2-7, the V gene TRBV23-1; no definite D call. TRBV23-1 is assigned to the ORF class and has an uncertain function. V was cut by 1 base and J by 3 bases, with 13 bases left in between. The CDR3 length is 15 residues. The CDR3 loop reads CASSQCGNIHYEQYF. CDR3 coding DNA: TGCGCCAGCAGTCAATGCGGTAACATCCACTACGAGCAGTACTTC.

V usage is TRBV24-1 and J usage is TRBJ1-1; 7 bases fit TRBD1. CDR3 length: 13 residues. The junction had 10 bases not matched to a gene; V was cut back by 7 bases and J by 9 bases. Per germline, CDR1 KGHDR and CDR2 SFDVKD. CDR3 sequence reads: CATSESRTGKAFF. The CDR3 nucleotides read TGTGCCACCAGCGAGAGTCGGACAGGAAAAGCTTTCTTT.

The rearrangement links TRBV3-1 (or the pseudogene TRBV3-2) to TRBJ2-7, with 8 bases matching TRBD2. Germline trimming cut 4 bases from V and 3 bases from J; bases unmatched to any gene: 5. Per the germline V gene, CDR1 is LGHDT and CDR2 is YNNKEL (reference sequence). This CDR3 comprises 14 residues. The CDR3: CASSPSGGGYEQYF. In DNA form, the CDR3 reads TGTGCCAGCAGCCCCAGCGGGGGAGGCTACGAGCAGTACTTC.